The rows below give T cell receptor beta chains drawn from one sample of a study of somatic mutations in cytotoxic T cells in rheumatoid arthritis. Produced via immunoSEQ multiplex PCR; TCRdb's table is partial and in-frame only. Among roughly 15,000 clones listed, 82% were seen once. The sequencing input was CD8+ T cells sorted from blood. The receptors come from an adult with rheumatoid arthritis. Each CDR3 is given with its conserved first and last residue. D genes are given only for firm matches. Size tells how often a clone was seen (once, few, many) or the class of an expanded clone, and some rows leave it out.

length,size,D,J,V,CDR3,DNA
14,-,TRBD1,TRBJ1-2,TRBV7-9,CASSRLQGAYGYTF,TGTGCCAGCAGTCGTCTTCAGGGGGCCTATGGCTACACCTTC
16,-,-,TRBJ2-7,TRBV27,CASSLTGPTRRGEQYF,TGTGCCAGCAGTTTAACTGGACCTACGAGACGGGGCGAGCAGTACTTC
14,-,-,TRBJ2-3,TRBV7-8,CASSLATSTDTQYF,TGTGCCAGCAGCTTAGCGACAAGCACAGATACGCAGTATTTT
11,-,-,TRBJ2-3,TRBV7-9,CASSPRDTQYF,TGTGCCAGCAGCCCCCGAGATACGCAGTATTTT
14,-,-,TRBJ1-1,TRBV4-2,CASSQPGGGSEAFF,TGTGCCAGCAGCCAGCCCGGGGGGGGGTCTGAAGCTTTCTTT
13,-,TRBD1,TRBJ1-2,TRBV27,CASSLGTGIGYTF,TGTGCCAGCAGTTTAGGGACAGGGATAGGCTACACCTTC
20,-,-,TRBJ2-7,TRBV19,CASSIGIEDWGETFTYEQYF,TGTGCCAGTAGTATAGGTATTGAGGATTGGGGAGAAACTTTTACCTACGAGCAGTACTTC
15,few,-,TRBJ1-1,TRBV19,CASSMDSMWNTEAFF,TGTGCCAGTTCCATGGACAGCATGTGGAACACTGAAGCTTTCTTT
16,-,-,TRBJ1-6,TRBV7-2,CASSLYGASYNSPLHF,TGTGCCAGCAGCTTATACGGGGCTTCCTATAATTCACCCCTCCACTTT
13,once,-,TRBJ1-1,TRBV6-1,CASTAGLGNEAFF,TGTGCCAGCACCGCTGGTCTGGGCAATGAAGCTTTCTTT
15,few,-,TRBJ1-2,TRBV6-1,CASSEALGELYGYTF,TGTGCCAGCAGTGAAGCCTTAGGAGAGCTCTATGGCTACACCTTC
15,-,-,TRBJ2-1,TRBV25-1,CASSESGGSLNEQFF,TGTGCCAGCAGTGAATCTGGCGGGTCCCTCAATGAGCAGTTCTTC
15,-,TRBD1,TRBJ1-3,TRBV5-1,CASSPQDRGRDTIYF,TGCGCCAGCAGTCCCCAGGACAGGGGAAGGGACACCATATATTTT
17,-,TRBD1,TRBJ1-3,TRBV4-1,CASSHLDREGSGNTIYF,TGCGCCAGCAGCCACCTAGACAGGGAAGGTTCAGGAAACACCATATATTTT
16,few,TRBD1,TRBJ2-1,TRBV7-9,CASSYPRDRGLSEQFF,TGTGCCAGCAGCTACCCCCGGGACAGGGGGCTCTCAGAGCAGTTCTTC
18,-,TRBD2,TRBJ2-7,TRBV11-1,CASSLAGVAGAFSYEQYF,TGTGCCAGCAGCTTAGCCGGGGTAGCGGGGGCCTTCTCCTACGAGCAGTACTTC
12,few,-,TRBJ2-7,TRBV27,CASSFKGHEQYF,TGTGCCAGCAGTTTTAAGGGCCACGAGCAGTACTTC
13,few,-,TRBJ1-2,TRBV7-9,CASSFAGAVGYTF,TGTGCCAGCAGCTTTGCGGGGGCTGTTGGCTACACCTTC
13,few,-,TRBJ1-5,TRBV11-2,CASSLGPGAPQHF,TGTGCCAGCAGCTTAGGTCCAGGAGCACCCCAGCATTTT
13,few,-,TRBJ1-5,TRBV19,CASGPGGNQPQHF,TGTGCCAGCGGACCAGGGGGCAATCAGCCCCAGCATTTT
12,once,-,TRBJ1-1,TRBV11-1,CASSLRNTEAFF,TGTGCCAGCAGCTTACGTAACACTGAAGCTTTCTTT
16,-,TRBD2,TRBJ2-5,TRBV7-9,CASSLRLAQREETQYF,TGTGCCAGCAGCTTACGACTAGCGCAAAGAGAAGAGACCCAGTACTTC
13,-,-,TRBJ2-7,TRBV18,CASSPSRDVEQYF,TGTGCCAGCTCACCATCCAGGGATGTCGAGCAGTACTTC
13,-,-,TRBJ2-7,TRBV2,CAGAASSYYEQYF,TGTGCCGGGGCGGCGAGTTCTTACTACGAGCAGTACTTC
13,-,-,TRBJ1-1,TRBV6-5,CASSSTANTEAFF,TGTGCCAGCAGTTCAACAGCGAACACTGAAGCTTTCTTT
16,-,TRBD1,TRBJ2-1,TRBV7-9,CASSLRTGSPYNEQFF,TGTGCCAGCAGCTTAAGGACAGGGTCCCCTTACAATGAGCAGTTCTTC
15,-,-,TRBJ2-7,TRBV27,CASSPRAGLSYEQYF,TGTGCCAGCAGTCCCAGAGCGGGCCTCTCCTACGAGCAGTACTTC
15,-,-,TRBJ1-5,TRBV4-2,CASSPEWRSNQPQHF,TGTGCCAGCAGCCCAGAATGGCGGAGCAATCAGCCCCAGCATTTT